Listed here are 6 T cell receptor beta chains from one sample, sequenced in a study of metastatic and nonmetastatic thyroid tumors. TCRdb reassembled clones from the PCR reads with MiXCR. The sample has 30,000 to 35,000 clones, roughly a fifth seen once. Each patient came to thyroid surgery without any prior treatment (of any kind). The sequencing input was blood. These receptors came from a female donor with papillary thyroid cancer or a benign thyroid nodule (not recorded which). Some clones in this sample may be carry-over from other donors' samples.

The rearrangement links TRBV20-1 to TRBJ2-2; 12 nucleotides align to TRBD2. Germline lookup yields CDR1 DFQATT and CDR2 SNEGSKA (reference sequence). The CDR3 has 14 amino acids. V was pared by 6 bases and J by 6 bases, with 5 bases of the junction left unmatched. For the CDR3, the DNA is TGCAGTGCCACGACTAGCGGGAGTGCCGGGGAGCTGTTTTTT. Amino acid sequence: CSATTSGSAGELFF.

This clone was detected ten times or more. The V and J genes are TRBV7-9 and TRBJ1-1, with 8 positions matching TRBD1. The CDR3 extends over 15 amino acids. J lost 4 bases, V lost 4 bases, and 8 bases had no gene match. Germline-derived CDR1 and CDR2 are SEHNR and FQNEAQ (reference sequence). As DNA, the CDR3 is TGTGCCAGCAGCTCGCAATCGACAGGGGTCACTGAAGCTTTCTTT. Translation gives CASSSQSTGVTEAFF.

With regard to this clone: This could be a read error, since a much larger clone is one nucleotide away. The chain uses TRBV30 and TRBJ2-1, with a tentative D call TRBD2 (5 bases). The germline CDR1 and CDR2 sequences are GTSNPN and SVGIG (reference sequence). The CDR3 covers 13 residues. The CDR3, as DNA: TGTGCCTGGAGTGTAGGGAGCTACAATGAGCGGTTCTTC. It yields the protein CAWSVGSYNERFF.

Notes on this clone: A much larger clone differs by one base, so this may be a read error. The V and J genes are TRBV2 and TRBJ1-1; D is unresolved. Germline values: CDR1 SNHLY, CDR2 FYNNEI. V was trimmed by 6 bases and J by 1 base, leaving 12 bases between them. The CDR3 contains 14 residues. CDR3 in amino acids: CASRTRRGNTEAFF. The CDR3 DNA follows: TGTGCCAGCAGGACCAGGCGGGGGAACACTGAAGCTTTCTTT.

The V and J genes are TRBV5-1 and TRBJ1-3; D unresolved. The CDR3 contains 13 residues. Germline CDR1 reads SGHRS; CDR2 reads YFSETQ. Between the trimmed V and J ends, which lost 4 bases and 2 bases, there was a span of 7 bases. CDR3 loop: CASSPSAGNTIYF. CDR3 in DNA: TGCGCCAGCAGCCCGTCGGCTGGAAACACCATATATTTT. The whole variable domain, filled in from reference TRBV5-1 and TRBJ1-3, reads KAGVTQTPRYLIKTRGQQVTLSCSPISGHRSVSWYQQTPGQGLQFLFEYFSETQRNKGNFPGRFSGRQFSNSRSEMNVSTLELGDSALYLCASSPSAGNTIYFGEGSWLTVV.

This clone is medium-sized by share. The chain links TRBV20-1 to TRBJ1-2; D call uncertain. Germline V gives CDR1 DFQATT, CDR2 SNEGSKA (reference sequence). V dropped 4 bases and J dropped 0 bases, with 15 bases sitting between them. The CDR3 sequence is 15 residues long. CDR3 protein: CSAIDRVKSNYGYTF. The CDR3 nucleotides are TGCAGTGCTATTGACCGGGTTAAGTCTAACTATGGCTACACCTTC.